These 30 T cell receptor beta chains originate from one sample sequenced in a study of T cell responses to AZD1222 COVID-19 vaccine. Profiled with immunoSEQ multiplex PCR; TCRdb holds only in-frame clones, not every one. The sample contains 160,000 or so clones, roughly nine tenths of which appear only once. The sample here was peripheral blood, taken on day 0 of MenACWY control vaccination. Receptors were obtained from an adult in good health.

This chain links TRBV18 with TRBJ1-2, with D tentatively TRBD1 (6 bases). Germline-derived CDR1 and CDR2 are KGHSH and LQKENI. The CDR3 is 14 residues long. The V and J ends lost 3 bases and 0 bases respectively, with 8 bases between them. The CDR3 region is CASSPDRTNYGYTF. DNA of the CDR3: TGTGCCAGCTCACCCGACAGGACTAACTATGGCTACACCTTC.

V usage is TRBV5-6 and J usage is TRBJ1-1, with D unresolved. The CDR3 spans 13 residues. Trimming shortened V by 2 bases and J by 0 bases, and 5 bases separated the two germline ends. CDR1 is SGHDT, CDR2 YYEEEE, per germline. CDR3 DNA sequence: TGTGCCAGCAGCTTAACAGTGAACACTGAAGCTTTCTTT. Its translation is CASSLTVNTEAFF.

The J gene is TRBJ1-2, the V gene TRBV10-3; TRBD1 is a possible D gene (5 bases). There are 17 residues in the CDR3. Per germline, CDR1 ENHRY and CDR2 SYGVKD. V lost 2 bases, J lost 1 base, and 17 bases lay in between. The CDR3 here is CAISEGKGSLSNYGYTF. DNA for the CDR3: TGTGCCATCAGTGAGGGTAAGGGGAGTCTGAGTAACTATGGCTACACCTTC.

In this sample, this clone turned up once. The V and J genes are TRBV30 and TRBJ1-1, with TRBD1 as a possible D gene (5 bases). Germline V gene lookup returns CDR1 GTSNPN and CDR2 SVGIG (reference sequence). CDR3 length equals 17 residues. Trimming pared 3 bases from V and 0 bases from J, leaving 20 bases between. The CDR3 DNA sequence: TGTGCCTGGAGATCGATGGGGCGGAGCTTACTGAACACTGAAGCTTTCTTT. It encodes CAWRSMGRSLLNTEAFF.

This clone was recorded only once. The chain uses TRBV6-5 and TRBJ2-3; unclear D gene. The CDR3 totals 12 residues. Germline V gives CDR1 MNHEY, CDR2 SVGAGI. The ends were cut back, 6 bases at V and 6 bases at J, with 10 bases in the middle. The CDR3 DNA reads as TGTGCCAGCAGGACCTTGGGGGATACGCAGTATTTT. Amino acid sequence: CASRTLGDTQYF.

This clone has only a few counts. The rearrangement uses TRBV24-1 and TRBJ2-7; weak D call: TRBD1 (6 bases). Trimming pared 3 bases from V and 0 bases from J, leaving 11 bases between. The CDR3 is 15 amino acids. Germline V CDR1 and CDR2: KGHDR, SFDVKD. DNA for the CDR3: TGTGCCACCAGTGATGGACAGAGAAGCTCCTACGAGCAGTACTTC. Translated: CATSDGQRSSYEQYF.

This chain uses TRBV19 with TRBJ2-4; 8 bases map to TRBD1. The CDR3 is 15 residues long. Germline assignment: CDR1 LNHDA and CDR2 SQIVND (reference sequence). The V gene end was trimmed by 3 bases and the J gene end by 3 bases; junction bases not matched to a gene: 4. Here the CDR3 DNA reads TGTGCCAGTAGTATTCGAGACAGGGGCAAAAACATTCAGTACTTC. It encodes CASSIRDRGKNIQYF.

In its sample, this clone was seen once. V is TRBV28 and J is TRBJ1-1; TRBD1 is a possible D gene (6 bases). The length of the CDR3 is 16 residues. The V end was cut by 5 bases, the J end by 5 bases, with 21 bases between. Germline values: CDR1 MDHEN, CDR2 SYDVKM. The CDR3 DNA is TGTGCCAGCAGTAGCCCCGCCGGGGGGCTATGGACTGAAGCTTTCTTT. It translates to CASSSPAGGLWTEAFF.

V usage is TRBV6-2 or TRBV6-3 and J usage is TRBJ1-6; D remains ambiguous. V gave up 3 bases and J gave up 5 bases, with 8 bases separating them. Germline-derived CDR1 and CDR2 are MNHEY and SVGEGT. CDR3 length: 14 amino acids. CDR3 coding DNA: TGTGCCAGCAGTTATGGACCCGATAATTCACCCCTCCACTTT. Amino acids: CASSYGPDNSPLHF.

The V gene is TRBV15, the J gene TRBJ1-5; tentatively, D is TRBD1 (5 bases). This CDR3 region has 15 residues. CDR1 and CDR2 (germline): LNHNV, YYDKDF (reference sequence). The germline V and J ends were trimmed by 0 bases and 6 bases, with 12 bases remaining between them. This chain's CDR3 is CATSRERGRAQPQHF. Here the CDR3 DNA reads TGTGCCACCAGCAGAGAAAGGGGAAGGGCTCAGCCCCAGCATTTT.

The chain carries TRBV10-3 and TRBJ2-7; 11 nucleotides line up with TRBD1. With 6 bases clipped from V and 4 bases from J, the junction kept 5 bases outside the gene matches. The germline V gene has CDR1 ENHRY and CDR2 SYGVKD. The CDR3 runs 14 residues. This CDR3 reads CAIRPGTGGYEQYF. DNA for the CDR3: TGTGCCATCAGGCCCGGGACAGGGGGTTACGAGCAGTACTTC.

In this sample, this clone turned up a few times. The CDR3 region is CASSLTGVYEQYF. DNA for the CDR3: TGTGCCAGCAGTTTGACGGGGGTCTACGAGCAGTACTTC. The chain carries TRBV27 and TRBJ2-7; tentative D call: TRBD2 (6 bases). The germline V and J ends were trimmed by 3 bases and 3 bases, with 9 bases remaining between them. The CDR3 runs 13 residues. Germline V gene lookup returns CDR1 MNHEY and CDR2 SMNVEV (reference sequence).

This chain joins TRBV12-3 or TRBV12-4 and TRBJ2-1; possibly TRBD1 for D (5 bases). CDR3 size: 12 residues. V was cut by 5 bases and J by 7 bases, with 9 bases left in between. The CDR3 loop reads CASSRQGNEQFF. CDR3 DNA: TGTGCCAGCAGTAGGCAGGGAAATGAGCAGTTCTTC.

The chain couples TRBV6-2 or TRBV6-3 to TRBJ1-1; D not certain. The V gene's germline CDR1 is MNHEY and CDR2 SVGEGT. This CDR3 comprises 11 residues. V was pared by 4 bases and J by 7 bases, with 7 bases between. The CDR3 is CASSFEIEAFF. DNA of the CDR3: TGTGCCAGCAGTTTCGAAATTGAAGCTTTCTTT.

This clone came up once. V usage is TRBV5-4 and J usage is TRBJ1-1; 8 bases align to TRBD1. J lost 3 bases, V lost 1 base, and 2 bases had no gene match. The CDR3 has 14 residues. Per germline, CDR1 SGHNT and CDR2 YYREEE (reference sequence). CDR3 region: CASSLQGADTEAFF. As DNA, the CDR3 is TGTGCCAGCAGCTTGCAGGGGGCTGACACTGAAGCTTTCTTT.

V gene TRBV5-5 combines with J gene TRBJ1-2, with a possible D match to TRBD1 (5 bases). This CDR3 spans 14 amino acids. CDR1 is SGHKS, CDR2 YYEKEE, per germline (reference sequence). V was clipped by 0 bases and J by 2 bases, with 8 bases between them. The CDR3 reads CASSLVRDNYGYTF. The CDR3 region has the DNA TGTGCCAGCAGCTTGGTTCGGGACAACTATGGCTACACCTTC. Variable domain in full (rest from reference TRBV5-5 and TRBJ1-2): DAGVTQSPTHLIKTRGQQVTLRCSPISGHKSVSWYQQVLGQGPQFIFQYYEKEERGRGNFPDRFSARQFPNYSSELNVNALLLGDSALYLCASSLVRDNYGYTFGSGTRLTVV.

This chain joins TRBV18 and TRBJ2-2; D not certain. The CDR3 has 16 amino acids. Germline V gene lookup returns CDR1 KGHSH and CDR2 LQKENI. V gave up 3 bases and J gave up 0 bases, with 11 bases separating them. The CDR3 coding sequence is TGTGCCAGCTCACCCTCAGGCAGGACGAACACCGGGGAGCTGTTTTTT. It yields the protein CASSPSGRTNTGELFF.

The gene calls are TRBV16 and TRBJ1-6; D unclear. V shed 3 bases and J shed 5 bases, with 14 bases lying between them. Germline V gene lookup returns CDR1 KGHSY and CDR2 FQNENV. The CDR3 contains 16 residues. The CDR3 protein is CASSQEPGRHNSPLHF. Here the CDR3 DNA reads TGTGCCAGCAGCCAGGAACCGGGTCGACATAATTCACCCCTCCACTTT.

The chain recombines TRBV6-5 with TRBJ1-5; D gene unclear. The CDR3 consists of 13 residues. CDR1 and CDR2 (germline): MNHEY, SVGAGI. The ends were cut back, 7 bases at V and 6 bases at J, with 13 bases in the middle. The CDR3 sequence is CASTGFFGQPQHF. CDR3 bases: TGTGCCAGCACGGGGTTTTTTGGTCAGCCCCAGCATTTT.

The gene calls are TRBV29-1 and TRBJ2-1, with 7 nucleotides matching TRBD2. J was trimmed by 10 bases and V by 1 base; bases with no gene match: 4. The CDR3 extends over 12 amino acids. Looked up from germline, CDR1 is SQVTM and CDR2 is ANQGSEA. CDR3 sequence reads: CSVEATSDEQFF. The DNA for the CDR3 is TGCAGCGTTGAAGCCACTAGCGACGAGCAGTTCTTC.

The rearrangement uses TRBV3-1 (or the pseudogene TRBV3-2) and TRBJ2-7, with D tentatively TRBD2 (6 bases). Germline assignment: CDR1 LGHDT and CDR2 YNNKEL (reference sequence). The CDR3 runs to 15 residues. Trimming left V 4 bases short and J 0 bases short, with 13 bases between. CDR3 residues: CASSRRDWSSYEQYF. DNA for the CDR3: TGTGCCAGCAGCCGCCGGGACTGGAGCTCCTACGAGCAGTACTTC.

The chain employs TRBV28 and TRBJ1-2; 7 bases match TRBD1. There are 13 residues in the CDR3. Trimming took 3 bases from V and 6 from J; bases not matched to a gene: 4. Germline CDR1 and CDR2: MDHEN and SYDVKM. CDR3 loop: CASSFGTVHGYTF. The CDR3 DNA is TGTGCCAGCAGTTTTGGGACAGTACATGGCTACACCTTC.

Written as DNA, the CDR3 is TGTGCCAGCAGTCCAACCCGCCAGGTCCCGTCCAGGCAGCCCCAGCATTTT. Protein sequence: CASSPTRQVPSRQPQHF. The chain links TRBV27 to TRBJ1-5; D remains ambiguous. Trimming took off 5 bases at V and 7 bases at J, with 24 bases between the two ends. In germline, CDR1 is MNHEY, CDR2 SMNVEV (reference sequence). The CDR3 loop spans 17 amino acids.

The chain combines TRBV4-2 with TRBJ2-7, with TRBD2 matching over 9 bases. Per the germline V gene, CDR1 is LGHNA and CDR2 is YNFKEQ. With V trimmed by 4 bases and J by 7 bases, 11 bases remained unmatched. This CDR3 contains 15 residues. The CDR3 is CASSLPAGGAGEQYF. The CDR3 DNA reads TGTGCCAGCAGCCTACCTGCGGGGGGGGCGGGAGAGCAGTACTTC.

The CDR3 region has the DNA TGTGCCAGCAGCTGGGACCGGACAGGGGTTTTCGCCGGGGAGCTGTTTTTT. This translates into CASSWDRTGVFAGELFF. The chain couples TRBV11-2 to TRBJ2-2, with 9 bases identical to TRBD1. The CDR3 length is 17 residues. V was pared by 4 bases and J by 6 bases, with 12 bases of the junction left unmatched. Germline lookup yields CDR1 SGHAT and CDR2 FQNNGV.

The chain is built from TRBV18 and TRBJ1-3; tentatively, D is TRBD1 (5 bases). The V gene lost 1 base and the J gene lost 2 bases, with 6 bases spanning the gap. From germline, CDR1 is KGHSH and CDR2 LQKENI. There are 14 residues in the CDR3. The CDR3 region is CASSPLRAGNTIYF. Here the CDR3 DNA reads TGTGCCAGCTCACCACTCAGGGCTGGAAACACCATATATTTT.

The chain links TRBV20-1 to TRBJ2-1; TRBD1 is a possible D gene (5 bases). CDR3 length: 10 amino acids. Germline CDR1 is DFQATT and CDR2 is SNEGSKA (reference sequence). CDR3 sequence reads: CKPTDNEQFF. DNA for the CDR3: TGCAAACCGACAGATAATGAGCAGTTCTTC.

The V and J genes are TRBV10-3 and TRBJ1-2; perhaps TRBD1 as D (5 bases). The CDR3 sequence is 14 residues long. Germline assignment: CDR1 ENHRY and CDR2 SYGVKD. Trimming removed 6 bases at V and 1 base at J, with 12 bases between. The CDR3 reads CAIRPPTVNYGYTF. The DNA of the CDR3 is TGTGCCATCAGGCCTCCGACAGTTAACTATGGCTACACCTTC.

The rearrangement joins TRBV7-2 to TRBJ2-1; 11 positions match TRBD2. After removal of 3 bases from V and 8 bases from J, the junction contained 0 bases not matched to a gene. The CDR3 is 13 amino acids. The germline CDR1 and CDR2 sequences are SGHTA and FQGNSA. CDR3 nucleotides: TGTGCCAGCAGCTTTAGCGGGGGGGATGAGCAGTTCTTC. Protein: CASSFSGGDEQFF. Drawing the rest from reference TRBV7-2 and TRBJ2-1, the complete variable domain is GAGVSQSPSNKVTEKGKDVELRCDPISGHTALYWYRQSLGQGLEFLIYFQGNSAPDKSGLPSDRFSAERTGGSVSTLTIQRTQQEDSAVYLCASSFSGGDEQFFGPGTRLTVL.

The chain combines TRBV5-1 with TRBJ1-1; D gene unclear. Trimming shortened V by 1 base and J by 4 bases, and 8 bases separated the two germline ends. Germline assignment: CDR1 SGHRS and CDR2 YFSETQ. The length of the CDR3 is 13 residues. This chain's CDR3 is CASSLSAGTEAFF. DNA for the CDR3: TGCGCCAGCAGCTTGTCGGCTGGCACTGAAGCTTTCTTT. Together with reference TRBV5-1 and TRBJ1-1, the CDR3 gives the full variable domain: KAGVTQTPRYLIKTRGQQVTLSCSPISGHRSVSWYQQTPGQGLQFLFEYFSETQRNKGNFPGRFSGRQFSNSRSEMNVSTLELGDSALYLCASSLSAGTEAFFGQGTRLTVV.